The next 32 T cell receptor beta chains were all read from a single sample in a study of cytomegalovirus exposure and HLA in healthy donors. Primers: 60 Vbeta forward and 13 Jbeta reverse. The data were produced by immunoSEQ multiplex PCR, yet TCRdb's version contains in-frame clones alone and is incomplete. The table lists approximately 110,000 clones, approximately 78% of them singletons, with 0.85% to 1.4% in the top ten. Material for sequencing was PBMCs. Every receptor here comes from a woman in her 30s in good health and CMV-seronegative.

The chain uses TRBV19 and TRBJ2-5; maybe TRBD1 (5 bases). Germline loops: CDR1 LNHDA, CDR2 SQIVND (reference sequence). The CDR3 is 14 amino acids. The V gene lost 5 bases and the J gene lost 4 bases, with 14 bases spanning the gap. CDR3 region: CASSPRQYRETQYF. CDR3 in DNA: TGTGCCAGTAGTCCACGACAGTACCGAGAGACCCAGTACTTC.

The chain combines TRBV2 with TRBJ1-2, with D maybe TRBD1 (5 bases). This CDR3 has 12 residues. Germline loops: CDR1 SNHLY, CDR2 FYNNEI. The ends were cut back, 7 bases at V and 8 bases at J, with 14 bases in the middle. The DNA of the CDR3 is TGTGCCAGCACCCGTTCGGGGGTCGGCTACACCTTC. Translated: CASTRSGVGYTF.

This clone was seen a few times. One end of the junction varies from germline; a read error may be responsible. The V gene is TRBV7-9, the J gene TRBJ2-5, with D unclear. The germline V gene encodes CDR1 SEHNR and CDR2 FQNEAQ (reference sequence). The CDR3 runs to 14 residues. CDR3 bases: TGTTCCAGCAGCCCTTGGATGGGCGAAGAGACCCAGTACTTC. Encoded protein: CSSSPWMGEETQYF.

The chain joins TRBV7-9 to TRBJ1-3; tentative D call: TRBD1 (6 bases). This CDR3 has 15 residues. In germline, CDR1 is SEHNR, CDR2 FQNEAQ (reference sequence). The V gene lost 4 bases and the J gene lost 1 base, with 11 bases spanning the gap. The DNA for the CDR3 is TGTGCCAGCAGCTCGGACAGCGAGTCTGGAAACACCATATATTTT. Translation gives CASSSDSESGNTIYF.

The chain couples TRBV5-5 to TRBJ2-2, with a tentative D call TRBD1 (6 bases). The CDR3 contains 15 residues. CDR1 is SGHKS and CDR2 is YYEKEE in the germline V gene (reference sequence). V was cut by 4 bases and J by 7 bases, with 17 bases left in between. This CDR3 is CASSPRGTYDGELFF. The CDR3 coding sequence is TGTGCCAGCAGCCCGAGGGGGACCTACGACGGGGAGCTGTTTTTT.

This sequence joins TRBV4-1 and TRBJ1-2; 11 bases agree with TRBD1. Trimming cost V 2 bases and J 6 bases; bases outside gene matches: 2. Germline V lookup: CDR1 MGHRA, CDR2 YSYEKL. The CDR3 length is 14 residues. Here the CDR3 reads CASSQRTGGDGYTF. CDR3 bases: TGCGCCAGCAGCCAAAGGACAGGGGGCGATGGCTACACCTTC.

The rearrangement joins TRBV7-6 to TRBJ2-7; TRBD2 matches 7 bases. V was clipped by 7 bases and J by 1 base; unmatched bases: 10. Germline CDR1 SGHVS, CDR2 FNYEAQ. The CDR3 has 15 residues. Written as DNA, the CDR3 is TGTGCCAGCACCCCAAGAGCCGGGGGGTCCTACGAGCAGTACTTC. Amino acids: CASTPRAGGSYEQYF.

V and J are TRBV4-3 and TRBJ2-2; D not resolved. Germline V gene sequence: CDR1 LGHNA, CDR2 YSLEER. Trimming left V 1 base short and J 2 bases short, with 8 bases between. There are 15 residues in the CDR3. The CDR3 DNA reads TGCGCCAGCAGCCAAGGTGTCTTCAACACCGGGGAGCTGTTTTTT. Protein product: CASSQGVFNTGELFF.

V usage is TRBV27 and J usage is TRBJ1-4; the D is unclear. This CDR3 region has 16 residues. V was trimmed by 0 bases and J by 4 bases, leaving 12 bases between them. Germline V gene sequence: CDR1 MNHEY, CDR2 SMNVEV (reference sequence). CDR3 DNA sequence: TGTGCCAGCAGTTTATCAGCGGGTAGGGATAATGAAAAACTGTTTTTT. This codes for CASSLSAGRDNEKLFF.

The rearrangement links TRBV6-1 to TRBJ1-2; TRBD1 agrees at 7 bases. The V segment lost 8 bases and the J segment 3 bases; nucleotides outside the gene matches: 12. The CDR3 is made up of 15 amino acids. Germline V lookup: CDR1 MNHNS, CDR2 SASEGT. CDR3 sequence: CASEGADYRDYGYTF. DNA for the CDR3: TGTGCCAGCGAGGGGGCGGACTACCGAGACTATGGCTACACCTTC.

The rearrangement joins TRBV18 to TRBJ2-7; 7 bases fit TRBD1. This CDR3 is built from 14 residues. V lost 2 bases and J lost 0; bases outside the gene matches: 1. The V gene's germline CDR1 is KGHSH and CDR2 LQKENI. CDR3 DNA: TGTGCCAGCTCACCAGGGACAGTCTCCTACGAGCAGTACTTC. Protein sequence: CASSPGTVSYEQYF. Variable domain in full (rest from reference TRBV18 and TRBJ2-7): NAGVMQNPRHLVRRRGQEARLRCSPMKGHSHVYWYRQLPEEGLKFMVYLQKENIIDESGMPKERFSAEFPKEGPSILRIQQVVRGDSAAYFCASSPGTVSYEQYFGPGTRLTVT.

The genes are TRBV14 and TRBJ2-7; a possible D gene is TRBD1 (6 bases). This CDR3 has 15 residues. Germline CDR1 is SGHDN and CDR2 is FVKESK. V gave up 3 bases and J gave up 2 bases, with 14 bases separating them. The CDR3, as DNA: TGTGCCAGCAGCCAGTTCCGGGACACACCCTACGAGCAGTACTTC. Translation: CASSQFRDTPYEQYF.

The rearrangement links TRBV30 to TRBJ2-7; 7 bases line up with TRBD1. CDR3 length: 12 amino acids. The germline gives CDR1 GTSNPN, CDR2 SVGIG (reference sequence). The CDR3 protein is CFGTAFSYEQYF. The CDR3 nucleotides read TGTTTCGGGACAGCCTTTTCCTACGAGCAGTACTTC.

The chain employs TRBV7-9 and TRBJ1-1, with 9 bases aligning to TRBD1. CDR3 size: 16 residues. CDR1 is SEHNR and CDR2 is FQNEAQ in the germline V gene (reference sequence). Unmatched junction bases numbered 10, after V lost 3 bases and J lost 5 bases. CDR3 nucleotide sequence: TGTGCCAGCAGCTTCCCGCTCGGACAGGGGAATACTGAAGCTTTCTTT. Translation: CASSFPLGQGNTEAFF.

This chain connects TRBV7-6 to TRBJ2-5; no clear D gene. CDR1 and CDR2 from the germline V gene are SGHVS and FNYEAQ. This CDR3 contains 13 residues. The V end lost 0 bases, the J end lost 4 bases, and 6 bases lay between the germline ends. CDR3 DNA sequence: TGTGCCAGCAGCTTAGCTACCGGAGAGACCCAGTACTTC. This codes for CASSLATGETQYF.

The V gene is TRBV6-5, the J gene TRBJ2-1; TRBD2 aligns across 15 bases. With 1 base clipped from V and 9 bases from J, the junction kept 4 bases outside the gene matches. The CDR3 consists of 16 residues. Germline CDR1 reads MNHEY; CDR2 reads SVGAGI. CDR3 residues: CASSYYGLAGGLEQFF. The CDR3 DNA sequence: TGTGCCAGCAGTTACTACGGACTAGCGGGAGGGCTTGAGCAGTTCTTC.

The chain has TRBV5-1 and TRBJ1-5; D may be TRBD1 (5 bases). This CDR3 has 15 amino acids. The V end lost 3 bases, the J end lost 4 bases, and 14 bases lay between the germline ends. Germline CDR1 is SGHRS and CDR2 is YFSETQ. The DNA of the CDR3 is TGCGCCAGCAGCTGGGGTGGGGCGACAAATCAGCCCCAGCATTTT. As protein: CASSWGGATNQPQHF. Supplemented by reference TRBV5-1 and TRBJ1-5, the full variable domain reads KAGVTQTPRYLIKTRGQQVTLSCSPISGHRSVSWYQQTPGQGLQFLFEYFSETQRNKGNFPGRFSGRQFSNSRSEMNVSTLELGDSALYLCASSWGGATNQPQHFGDGTRLSIL.

V gene TRBV11-1 combines with J gene TRBJ2-6, with a weak D call TRBD1 (6 bases). Trimming stripped 10 bases from V and 2 bases from J, with 12 bases between. The CDR3 runs to 14 residues. In germline, CDR1 is SGHAT, CDR2 FQDESV (reference sequence). CDR3 region: CAINRVPGANVLTF. Written as DNA, the CDR3 is TGTGCCATTAACAGGGTCCCTGGGGCCAACGTCCTGACTTTC.

The chain employs TRBV6-5 and TRBJ1-2; D is undetermined. Trimming cost V 0 bases and J 5 bases, with 10 bases left between them. Germline lookup yields CDR1 MNHEY and CDR2 SVGAGI. This CDR3 comprises 14 residues. CDR3 residues: CASSYSRGLYGYTF. In DNA, the CDR3 is TGTGCCAGCAGTTACTCGAGAGGGTTATATGGCTACACCTTC.

This clone has just a few counts. V gene TRBV7-8 combines with J gene TRBJ1-2; TRBD1 might be the D (5 bases). CDR3 length equals 13 residues. The V and J ends lost 5 bases and 4 bases respectively, with 11 bases between them. Germline CDR1 reads SGHVS; CDR2 reads FQNEAQ. The CDR3 nucleotides read TGTGCCAGCAGCCCTCAGGGCTCCTATGGCTACACCTTC. Its translation is CASSPQGSYGYTF.

For this clone: In the same sample, other DNA sequences code for this CDR3. The CDR3 DNA reads TGTGCCAGCAGCTTGGTCGTGTCAGGGAACAATGAAAAACTGTTTTTT. It encodes CASSLVVSGNNEKLFF. V usage is TRBV5-5 and J usage is TRBJ1-4; possible D gene TRBD1, 5 bases. Germline values: CDR1 SGHKS, CDR2 YYEKEE (reference sequence). This CDR3 is 16 amino acids long. V was pared by 0 bases and J by 5 bases, with 14 bases between. Filled out from reference TRBV5-5 and TRBJ1-4, the complete variable domain reads DAGVTQSPTHLIKTRGQQVTLRCSPISGHKSVSWYQQVLGQGPQFIFQYYEKEERGRGNFPDRFSARQFPNYSSELNVNALLLGDSALYLCASSLVVSGNNEKLFFGSGTQLSVL.

This sequence joins TRBV18 and TRBJ2-1, with D maybe TRBD2 (6 bases). There are 15 residues in the CDR3. V lost 2 bases and J lost 12, with 20 bases in between. Germline lookup yields CDR1 KGHSH and CDR2 LQKENI. The CDR3 DNA follows: TGTGCCAGCTCACCAGGAGCGGGTGCCTGGAACGCGCAGTTCTTC. It encodes CASSPGAGAWNAQFF.

The CDR3 sequence: CASSIRLGVEKLFF. CDR3 DNA sequence: TGTGCCAGTAGTATAAGACTGGGTGTGGAAAAACTGTTTTTT. The V gene is TRBV19, the J gene TRBJ1-4; D gene uncertain. CDR1 and CDR2 (germline): LNHDA, SQIVND (reference sequence). V lost 2 bases, J lost 8 bases, and 12 bases lay in between. This CDR3 has 14 amino acids.

The CDR3 reads CASSLGQFNEKLFF. CDR3 sequence (DNA): TGCGCCAGCAGCTTGGGGCAGTTTAATGAAAAACTGTTTTTT. V is TRBV5-1 and J is TRBJ1-4, with D hard to call. The V gene's germline CDR1 is SGHRS and CDR2 YFSETQ. The CDR3 loop spans 14 amino acids. V lost 0 bases, J lost 4 bases, and 7 bases lay in between.

This clone was counted only a few times. The chain combines TRBV10-2 with TRBJ1-6; D remains unclear. With 8 bases removed from V and 12 bases from J, the gap between germline ends came to 26 bases. Germline CDR1 is WSHSY and CDR2 is SAAADI. This CDR3 is 16 amino acids long. CDR3 in amino acids: CASPKRIHFTGKPLHF. The CDR3 region has the DNA TGCGCCAGCCCCAAACGTATCCATTTCACGGGTAAACCCCTCCACTTT.

This chain joins TRBV11-2 and TRBJ1-2, with 7 bases aligning to TRBD1. There are 12 residues in the CDR3. Unmatched junction bases numbered 3, after V lost 4 bases and J lost 7 bases. CDR1 is SGHAT, CDR2 FQNNGV, per germline. The CDR3 sequence is CASSYRGLGYTF. The CDR3 DNA reads TGTGCCAGCAGCTACAGGGGCCTTGGCTACACCTTC.

This clone has only a few counts. The chain couples TRBV6-6 to TRBJ1-4; D not resolved. Germline V gene sequence: CDR1 MNHNY, CDR2 SVGAGI (reference sequence). V lost 7 bases and J 4 bases, leaving 13 bases between the germline ends. This CDR3 is 14 amino acids long. The CDR3 is CASTRTESNEKLFF. DNA of the CDR3: TGTGCCAGCACCAGAACAGAAAGTAATGAAAAACTGTTTTTT.

The chain carries TRBV7-2 and TRBJ2-2; D might be TRBD2 (7 bases). Germline-derived CDR1 and CDR2 are SGHTA and FQGNSA. This CDR3 region has 18 residues. Trimming pared 5 bases from V and 1 base from J, leaving 20 bases between. For the CDR3, the DNA is TGTGCCAGCAGCCGCAGGCCGGGGGGCGGGAAGAACACCGGGGAGCTGTTTTTT. Translated: CASSRRPGGGKNTGELFF.

The chain couples TRBV7-8 to TRBJ2-6, with D perhaps TRBD2 (5 bases). Trimming took 8 bases from V and 0 from J, leaving 17 bases between them. Looked up from germline, CDR1 is SGHVS and CDR2 is FQNEAQ. The CDR3 runs 17 residues. The CDR3 protein is CASGQLVPISGANVLTF. CDR3 bases: TGTGCCAGCGGCCAACTAGTTCCTATCTCTGGGGCCAACGTCCTGACTTTC.

The chain carries TRBV29-1 and TRBJ2-7, with D possibly TRBD1 on 5 matching bases. The CDR3 is 11 residues long. Trimming pared 6 bases from V and 0 bases from J, leaving 6 bases between. CDR1 and CDR2 from the germline V gene are SQVTM and ANQGSEA. The CDR3 here is CSVDTSYEQYF. CDR3 sequence (DNA): TGCAGCGTGGACACCTCCTACGAGCAGTACTTC.

CDR3: CATNELLTGQKMAYNSPLHF. The CDR3 coding sequence is TGTGCCACCAACGAACTTCTCACGGGACAAAAAATGGCCTATAATTCACCCCTCCACTTT. The chain has TRBV15 and TRBJ1-6; weak D call: TRBD1 (6 bases). Germline values: CDR1 LNHNV, CDR2 YYDKDF (reference sequence). Trimming left V 7 bases short and J 2 bases short, with 27 bases between. This CDR3 region has 20 residues.

This clone was found once. The chain couples TRBV5-1 to TRBJ2-3, with 8 bases identical to TRBD2. Germline V gene sequence: CDR1 SGHRS, CDR2 YFSETQ. This CDR3 spans 15 amino acids. J was trimmed by 5 bases and V by 2 bases; bases with no gene match: 7. DNA for the CDR3: TGCGCCAGCAGCTTTAGCGGGGATGTAGGAGATACGCAGTATTTT. It translates to CASSFSGDVGDTQYF.